Listed below are T cell receptor beta chains from one sample, sequenced in a study of post-analysis software for immune sequencing data. TCRdb itself ran the PCR reads through MiXCR, one entry per CDR3 protein. The sample contains around 500,000 distinct CDR3 sequences, approximately 31% of which appear only once. The sample comprised blood. The receptors were gathered from a girl aged 2 to 17 with multiple sclerosis. Both conserved end residues are trimmed from each CDR3. A D gene is named only where the DNA matches it firmly.

j_call	d_call	v_call	cdr3_aa
TRBJ2-5	TRBD1	TRBV12-3/TRBV12-4	ASSWFWTGGGQETQY
TRBJ1-2	NA	TRBV27	ASRAPGRLYGYT
TRBJ2-2	TRBD1	TRBV12-3/TRBV12-4	ASSPKTGGATGELF
TRBJ1-5	NA	TRBV2	ASRGPGSNQPQH
TRBJ2-3	NA	TRBV9	ASSPQVKVSTDTQY
TRBJ1-1	NA	TRBV11-2	ASSFRHLNTEAF
TRBJ1-2	NA	TRBV6-5	ASFMLGRSNGYT
TRBJ2-1	NA	TRBV12-3/TRBV12-4	ASSLPGGNEQF
TRBJ2-5	NA	TRBV19	ASSLQGENWMEQY
TRBJ2-3	TRBD1	TRBV12-3/TRBV12-4	ASSTGTGGGTDTQY
TRBJ1-1	NA	TRBV20-1	SARSGVVEAF
TRBJ2-3	TRBD2	TRBV5-1	ASNRGGGLAADTQY